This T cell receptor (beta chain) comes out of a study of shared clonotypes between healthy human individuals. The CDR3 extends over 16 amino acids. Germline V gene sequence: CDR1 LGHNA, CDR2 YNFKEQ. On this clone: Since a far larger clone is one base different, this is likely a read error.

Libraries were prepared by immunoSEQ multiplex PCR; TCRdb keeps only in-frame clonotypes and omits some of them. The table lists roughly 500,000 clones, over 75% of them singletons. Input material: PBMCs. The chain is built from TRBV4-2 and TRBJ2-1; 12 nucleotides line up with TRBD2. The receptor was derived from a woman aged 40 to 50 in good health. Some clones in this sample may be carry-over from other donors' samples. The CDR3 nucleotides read TGTGCCAGCAGCCTCTCGACTAGCGGGAGCTACAATGAGCAGCTCTTC. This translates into CASSLSTSGSYNEQLF.